This T cell receptor (beta chain) derives from a study of cytomegalovirus exposure and HLA in healthy donors. The germline V and J ends were trimmed by 7 bases and 5 bases, with 14 bases remaining between them. The CDR3 contains 13 residues. CDR1 is MNHEY and CDR2 is SVGAGI in the germline V gene. Vbeta (60) and Jbeta (13) primers were used in the PCR. Measured with immunoSEQ multiplex PCR; TCRdb has only the in-frame clones, and not every one. The table has some 86,000 clones, about 70% seen once. This sequence joins TRBV6-5 and TRBJ1-1, with D perhaps TRBD1 (6 bases). This clonotype was sampled from a man aged 25-40 years in good health and CMV-seronegative. The sequencing input was PBMCs. CDR3: CASTRGGHTEAFF. The DNA of the CDR3 is TGTGCCAGCACTAGGGGGGGGCATACTGAAGCTTTCTTT.